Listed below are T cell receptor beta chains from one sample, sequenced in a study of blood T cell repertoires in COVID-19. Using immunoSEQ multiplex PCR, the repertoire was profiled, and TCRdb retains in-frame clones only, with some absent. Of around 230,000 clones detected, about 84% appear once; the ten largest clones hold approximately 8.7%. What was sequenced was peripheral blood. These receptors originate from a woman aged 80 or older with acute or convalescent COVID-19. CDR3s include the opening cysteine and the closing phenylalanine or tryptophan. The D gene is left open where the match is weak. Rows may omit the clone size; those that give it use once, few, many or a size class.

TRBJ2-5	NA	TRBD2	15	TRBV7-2	CASSLAGLKQETQYF	TGTGCCAGCAGCTTAGCGGGACTAAAACAAGAGACCCAGTACTTC
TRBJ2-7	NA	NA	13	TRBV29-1	CSVGNSGDYEQYF	TGCAGCGTCGGGAATTCGGGGGACTACGAGCAGTACTTC
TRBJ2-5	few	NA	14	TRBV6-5	CASRQGLYQETQYF	TGTGCCAGCAGACAGGGATTGTACCAAGAGACCCAGTACTTC
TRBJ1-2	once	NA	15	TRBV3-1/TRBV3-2	CASSQDSGEREGYTF	TGTGCCAGCAGCCAAGATTCGGGGGAAAGGGAGGGCTACACCTTC
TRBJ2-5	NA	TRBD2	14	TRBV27	CASKLAGGLETQYF	TGTGCCAGCAAACTAGCGGGGGGGCTAGAGACCCAGTACTTC
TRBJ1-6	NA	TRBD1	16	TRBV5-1	CASSPGQGSYNSPLHF	TGCGCCAGCAGCCCCGGACAGGGCAGTTATAATTCACCCCTCCACTTT
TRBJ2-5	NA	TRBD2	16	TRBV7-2	CASSLAATSGVETQYF	TGTGCCAGCAGCTTAGCGGCGACTAGCGGGGTAGAGACCCAGTACTTC
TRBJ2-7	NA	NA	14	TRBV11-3	CASSLVSDSYEQYF	TGTGCCAGCAGCTTAGTCAGTGACTCCTACGAGCAGTACTTC
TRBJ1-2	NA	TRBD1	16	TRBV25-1	CASSEWGQGNPYGYTF	TGTGCCAGCAGTGAATGGGGACAGGGGAACCCCTATGGCTACACCTTC
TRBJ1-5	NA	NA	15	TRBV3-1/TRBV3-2	CASSTGPPGNQPQHF	TGTGCCAGCAGCACCGGGCCACCGGGGAATCAGCCCCAGCATTTT
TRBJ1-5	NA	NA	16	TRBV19	CASSTSGTFSNQPQHF	TGTGCCAGTAGTACCTCGGGGACATTTAGCAATCAGCCCCAGCATTTT
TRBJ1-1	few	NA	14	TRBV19	CASSIDLAGSEAFF	TGTGCCAGTAGTATAGATTTAGCGGGGTCTGAAGCTTTCTTT
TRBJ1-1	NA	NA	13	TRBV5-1	CASRGQPNTEAFF	TGCGCCAGCAGAGGACAGCCGAACACTGAAGCTTTCTTT
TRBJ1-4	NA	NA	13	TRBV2	CASSGTKNEKLFF	TGTGCCAGCAGTGGGACAAAAAATGAAAAACTGTTTTTT
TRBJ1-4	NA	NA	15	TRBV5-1	CASSFSPRPNEKLFF	TGCGCCAGCAGCTTTTCACCGAGGCCTAATGAAAAACTGTTTTTT
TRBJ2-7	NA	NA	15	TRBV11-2	CASSLDLRGPYEQYF	TGTGCCAGCAGCTTAGATCTCCGGGGTCCCTACGAGCAGTACTTC
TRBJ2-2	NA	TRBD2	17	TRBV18	CASSPRRLAVNTGELFF	TGTGCCAGCTCTCCGAGACGACTAGCGGTAAACACCGGGGAGCTGTTTTTT
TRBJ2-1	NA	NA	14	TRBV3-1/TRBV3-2	CASRNLSSYNEQFF	TGTGCCAGCAGAAACTTGAGCTCCTACAATGAGCAGTTCTTC
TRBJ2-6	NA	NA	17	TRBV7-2	CASSLESSGLGANVLTF	TGTGCCAGCAGCTTAGAAAGTTCGGGATTAGGGGCCAACGTCCTGACTTTC
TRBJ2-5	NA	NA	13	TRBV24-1	CATSDLTEETQYF	TGTGCCACCAGTGATTTGACAGAAGAGACCCAGTACTTC
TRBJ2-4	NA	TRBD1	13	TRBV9	CASSLGQGDIQYF	TGTGCCAGCAGTTTGGGACAGGGTGACATTCAGTACTTC
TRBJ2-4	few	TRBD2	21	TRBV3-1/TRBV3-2	CASSQDRLAGGPRPAKNIQYF	TGTGCCAGCAGCCAAGATCGGCTAGCGGGAGGGCCGAGGCCAGCCAAAAACATTCAGTACTTC
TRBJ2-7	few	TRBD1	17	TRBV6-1	CASSELRGTGGIYEQYF	TGTGCCAGCAGTGAATTGAGAGGGACAGGGGGCATTTACGAGCAGTACTTC
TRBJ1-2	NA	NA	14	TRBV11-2	CASSLDRTVSNYTF	TGTGCCAGCAGCTTAGATCGCACAGTTTCTAACTACACCTTC
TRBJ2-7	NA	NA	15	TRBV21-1	CASSTPGQGAEEQYF	TGTGCCAGCAGCACTCCGGGACAGGGGGCGGAGGAGCAGTACTTC
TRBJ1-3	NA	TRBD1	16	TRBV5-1	CASSGGQLSSGNTIYF	TGCGCCAGCAGCGGGGGACAGTTAAGCTCTGGAAACACCATATATTTT
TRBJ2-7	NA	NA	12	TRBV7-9	CASSLRTYEQYF	TGTGCCAGCAGCCTCAGGACCTACGAGCAGTACTTC
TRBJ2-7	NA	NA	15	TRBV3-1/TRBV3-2	CASSPPGGGFHEQYF	TGTGCCAGCAGCCCCCCTGGCGGGGGCTTCCACGAGCAGTACTTC
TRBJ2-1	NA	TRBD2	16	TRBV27	CASTRTSGSSYNEQFF	TGTGCCAGCACCCGGACTAGCGGGAGCTCCTACAATGAGCAGTTCTTC
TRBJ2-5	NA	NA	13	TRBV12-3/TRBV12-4	CASSVRGRGTQYF	TGTGCCAGCAGCGTTAGAGGGCGAGGGACCCAGTACTTC
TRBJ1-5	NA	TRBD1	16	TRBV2	CASSETRTGGSQPQHF	TGTGCCAGCAGTGAGACGAGGACAGGGGGCAGTCAGCCCCAGCATTTT
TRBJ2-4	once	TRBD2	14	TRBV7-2	CASSSVSGRNIQYF	TGTGCCAGCAGTTCCGTTAGCGGGAGAAACATTCAGTACTTC
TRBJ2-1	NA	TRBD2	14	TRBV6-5	CASSPSGRAAEQFF	TGTGCCAGCAGTCCTAGCGGGAGGGCCGCTGAGCAGTTCTTC
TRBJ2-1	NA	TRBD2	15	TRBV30	CAWSASGVTYNEQFF	TGTGCCTGGAGTGCTAGCGGTGTTACCTACAATGAGCAGTTCTTC
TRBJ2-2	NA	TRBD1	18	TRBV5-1	CASSRFSTRDSGTGELFF	TGCGCCAGCAGCCGATTCTCTACCCGGGACAGCGGCACCGGGGAGCTGTTTTTT
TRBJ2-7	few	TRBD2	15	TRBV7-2	CASSFQGTSGYEQYF	TGTGCCAGCAGCTTCCAAGGGACTAGCGGCTACGAGCAGTACTTC
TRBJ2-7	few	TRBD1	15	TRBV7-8	CASSLGQGVPYEQYF	TGTGCCAGCAGCTTAGGACAGGGCGTCCCGTACGAGCAGTACTTC
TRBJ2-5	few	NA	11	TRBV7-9	CASSRGETQYF	TGTGCCAGCAGCCGGGGAGAGACCCAGTACTTC
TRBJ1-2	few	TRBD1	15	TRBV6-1	CASRNGQGENYGYTF	TGTGCCAGCAGGAACGGACAGGGGGAGAACTATGGCTACACCTTC
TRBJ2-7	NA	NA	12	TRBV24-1	CATQGFGHEQYF	TGTGCCACCCAGGGTTTCGGCCACGAGCAGTACTTC
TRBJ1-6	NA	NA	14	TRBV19	CASSPGNSNSPLHF	TGTGCCAGTAGCCCGGGAAATTCTAATTCACCCCTCCACTTT
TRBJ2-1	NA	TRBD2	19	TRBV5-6	CASSRLTSGGAGSYNEQFF	TGTGCCAGCAGCCGCCTCACTAGCGGGGGGGCGGGATCCTACAATGAGCAGTTCTTC
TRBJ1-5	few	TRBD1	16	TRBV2	CASRTDRVGGNQPQHF	TGTGCCAGCAGGACGGACAGGGTAGGTGGCAATCAGCCCCAGCATTTT
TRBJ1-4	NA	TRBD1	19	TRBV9	CASIPGDRSYKGTNEKLFF	TGTGCCAGCATCCCTGGGGACAGGAGTTATAAGGGAACTAATGAAAAACTGTTTTTT
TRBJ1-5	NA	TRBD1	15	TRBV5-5	CASSLTGERGQPQHF	TGTGCCAGCAGTTTAACAGGGGAAAGGGGTCAGCCCCAGCATTTT